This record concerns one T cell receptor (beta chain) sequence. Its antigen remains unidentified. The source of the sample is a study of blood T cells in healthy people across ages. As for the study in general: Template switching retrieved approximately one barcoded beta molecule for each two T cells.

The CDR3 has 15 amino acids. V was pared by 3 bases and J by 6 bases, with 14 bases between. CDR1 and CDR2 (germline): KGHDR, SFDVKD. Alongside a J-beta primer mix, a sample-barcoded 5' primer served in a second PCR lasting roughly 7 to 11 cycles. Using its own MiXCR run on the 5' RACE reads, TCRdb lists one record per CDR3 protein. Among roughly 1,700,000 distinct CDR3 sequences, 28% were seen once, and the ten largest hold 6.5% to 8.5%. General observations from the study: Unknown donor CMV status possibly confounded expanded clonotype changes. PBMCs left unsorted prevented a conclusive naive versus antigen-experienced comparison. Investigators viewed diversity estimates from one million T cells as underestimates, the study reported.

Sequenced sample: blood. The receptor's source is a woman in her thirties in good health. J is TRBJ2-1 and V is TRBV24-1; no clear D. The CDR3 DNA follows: TGTGCCACCAGTGATCCCCGTGGGCTGACCAATGAGCAGTTCTTC. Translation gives CATSDPRGLTNEQFF.